This T cell receptor beta chain was sequenced in a study of beta chain features in type 1 diabetes (dated by TCRdb to 2017 to 2018). About the investigation overall: No differences in mean age, gender distribution, total cell number or subset yield were found between patients and healthy donors. The study compared TCRB repertoires of sorted circulating CD4+ T cell subsets between recently diagnosed type 1 diabetes patients and matched healthy donors. Whereas all 28 donors provided naive and central memory subsets, regulatory and stem cell-like memory subsets were isolated from just 8 patients and roughly 8 healthy donors. A total of over 90,000,000 sorted cells were examined across all samples, and a strong correlation was observed between cell number per subset and RNA yield. Here is what the overall study found, with its caveats: Type 1 diabetes patients showed a moderate but significant shortening of TCRB CDR3 length in all four CD4+ subsets. Because cDNA was sequenced instead of genomic DNA, activated cells with high expression could be over-represented, although the groups did not differ in activation or CD3 levels. Because the HLA sub-analyses included only small numbers of individuals, any influence of HLA type on TCRB rearrangement was left unresolved. PCR might favor shorter templates, but patient and control samples were amplified and corrected together, so any skew would affect both groups equally. Naive, central memory and regulatory TCRB repertoires appeared more similar among patients than among healthy donors. Patients with type 1 diabetes made fewer insertions and deleted more nucleotides at VDJ recombination sites, implying thymic rearrangement abnormalities.

Each donor gave one peripheral blood draw, approximately 110 mL on average, collected into heparinised tubes. A BD FACSAria II and a panel including CD45RO, CCR7, CD25, CD127, CD95 and CD27 were used to sort naive, central memory, regulatory and stem cell-like memory CD4+ T cells. Purity was above 95% for every sorted population. PBMCs were separated immediately by Lymphoprep density gradient centrifugation and were stained directly, without being cultured. So that batch effects would be minimized, each experiment stained and sorted samples in pairs, pairing one healthy donor with one patient. The entire amount of isolated RNA was reverse transcribed using the High Capacity cDNA Reverse Transcription Kit, so the sequenced TCRB transcripts were expressed ones. Deep immunoSEQ sequencing was performed on naive, central memory and regulatory T cell samples, with an average of approximately 4 million total reads per sample. Sorted cells were lysed in RLT buffer, and RNA was extracted using DNase-treated RNeasy Micro or Mini kits according to cell number. To prevent cross-contamination, every cell subset was processed on its own, while patient and healthy donor samples were processed together. Using the immunoSEQ multiplex PCR, TCRB sequences were amplified from cDNA into 87-bp fragments spanning the CDR3 region. Sequencing of the amplicons was performed on the Illumina HiSeq platform. The published analysis was carried out like this. PCR bias was corrected computationally using synthetic template baselines, and reads within Hamming distance 2 were collapsed, with unmergeable singletons discarded. By aligning reads against IMGT, V, D and J genes, CDR3 length, and insertions or deletions at six rearrangement sites were assigned. Within each subset, clonotype counts were normalized to sorted cell number, after which true diversity and Gini coefficients were computed with the tcR R package. The overlap coefficient, calculated on TCRB nucleotide sequences, was used to quantify repertoire sharing. Out-of-frame TCRB sequences from naive cells were analyzed to stand in for the pre-selection repertoire. The table was pulled from immuneACCESS by TCRdb, which kept in-frame rearrangements only. Such tables lose some clones; where checked, under half of the loss comes from unresolved V genes, and the rest has no known cause. V, J and clone size are taken as reported in that table, and D and trimming were inferred from the DNA itself. Present in this sample are roughly 450,000 clones, roughly 11% of which were seen just once. Less than 0.06% of the sample comes from the top ten.

This clone occurred a few times. Its antigen is currently not known. No base quality values were provided; no much bigger clone lies one nucleotide off. V has 4 bases trimmed and J has 0 bases trimmed; junction bases matching no gene number 10. The CDR3 contains 17 residues, cysteine and phenylalanine counted. This entry keeps only the CDR3 DNA: 51 bases, framed from base 1. The germline V gene yields SGHAT for CDR1 and FQNNGV for CDR2. The clonotype originates from a woman aged 18 to 35 in good health. Material for sequencing was naive CD4+ T cells from blood. Explained via the paper, the cell subset or site label denotes: true naive CD4+ T cells. Recombination linked TRBV11-2 to TRBJ1-1, and TRBD1 matches 8 of the central bases. The DNA sequence reads TGTGCCAGCAGCTCACTAAGGGGGGACAGGCTGAACACTGAAGCTTTCTTT. Its translation reads: CASSSLRGDRLNTEAFF.